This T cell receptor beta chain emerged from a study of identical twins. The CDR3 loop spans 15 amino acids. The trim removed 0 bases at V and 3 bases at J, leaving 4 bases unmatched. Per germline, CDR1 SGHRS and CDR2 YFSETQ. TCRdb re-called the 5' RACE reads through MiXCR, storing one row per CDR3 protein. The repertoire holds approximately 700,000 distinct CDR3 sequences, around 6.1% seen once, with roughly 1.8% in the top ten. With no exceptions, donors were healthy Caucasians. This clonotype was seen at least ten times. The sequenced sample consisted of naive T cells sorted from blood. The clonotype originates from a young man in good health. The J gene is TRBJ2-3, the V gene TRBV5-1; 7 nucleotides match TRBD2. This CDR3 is CASSLASGKTDTQYF. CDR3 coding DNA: TGCGCCAGCAGCTTGGCCAGCGGGAAGACAGATACGCAGTATTTT. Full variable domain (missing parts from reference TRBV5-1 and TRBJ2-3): KAGVTQTPRYLIKTRGQQVTLSCSPISGHRSVSWYQQTPGQGLQFLFEYFSETQRNKGNFPGRFSGRQFSNSRSEMNVSTLELGDSALYLCASSLASGKTDTQYFGPGTRLTVL.